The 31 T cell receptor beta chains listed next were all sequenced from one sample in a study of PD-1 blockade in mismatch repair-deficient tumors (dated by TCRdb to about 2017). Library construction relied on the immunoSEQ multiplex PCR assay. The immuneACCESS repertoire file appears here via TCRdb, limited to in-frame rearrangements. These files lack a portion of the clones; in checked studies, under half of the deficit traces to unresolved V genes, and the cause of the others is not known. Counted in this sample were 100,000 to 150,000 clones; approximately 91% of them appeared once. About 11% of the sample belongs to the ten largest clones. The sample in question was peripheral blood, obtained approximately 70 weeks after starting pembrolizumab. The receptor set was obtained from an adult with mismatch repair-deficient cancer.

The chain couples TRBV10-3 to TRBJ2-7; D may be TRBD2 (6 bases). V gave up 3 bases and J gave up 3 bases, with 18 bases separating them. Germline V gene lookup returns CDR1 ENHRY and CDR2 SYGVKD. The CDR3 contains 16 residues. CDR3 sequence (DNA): TGTGCCATCAGTGATGGAGGGCTGAAGGCCGGCTACGAGCAGTACTTC. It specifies CAISDGGLKAGYEQYF.

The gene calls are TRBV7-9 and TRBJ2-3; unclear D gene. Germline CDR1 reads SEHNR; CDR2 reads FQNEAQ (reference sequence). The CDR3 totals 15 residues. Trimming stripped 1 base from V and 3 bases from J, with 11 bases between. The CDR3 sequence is CASSLEGWETDTQYF. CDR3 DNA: TGTGCCAGCAGCTTAGAAGGTTGGGAAACAGATACGCAGTATTTT. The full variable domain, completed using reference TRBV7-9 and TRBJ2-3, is DTGVSQNPRHKITKRGQNVTFRCDPISEHNRLYWYRQTLGQGPEFLTYFQNEAQLEKSRLLSDRFSAERPKGSFSTLEIQRTEQGDSAMYLCASSLEGWETDTQYFGPGTRLTVL.

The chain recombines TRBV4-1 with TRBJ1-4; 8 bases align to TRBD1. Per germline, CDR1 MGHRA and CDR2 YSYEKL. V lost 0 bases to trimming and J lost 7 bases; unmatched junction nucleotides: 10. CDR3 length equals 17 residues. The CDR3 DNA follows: TGCGCCAGCAGCCAAGAAGGGCCCGGGACAGGTAGTGAAAAACTGTTTTTT. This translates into CASSQEGPGTGSEKLFF.

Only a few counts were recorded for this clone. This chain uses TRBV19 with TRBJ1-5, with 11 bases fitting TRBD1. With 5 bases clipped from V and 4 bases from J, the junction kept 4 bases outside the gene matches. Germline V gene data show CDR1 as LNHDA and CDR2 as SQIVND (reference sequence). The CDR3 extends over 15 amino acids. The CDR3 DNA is TGTGCCAGTAGTTTTGGGACAGGGGGTAATCAGCCCCAGCATTTT. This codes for CASSFGTGGNQPQHF.

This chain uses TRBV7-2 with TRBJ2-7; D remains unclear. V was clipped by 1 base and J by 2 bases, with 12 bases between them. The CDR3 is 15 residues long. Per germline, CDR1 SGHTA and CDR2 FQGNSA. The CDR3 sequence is CASSLVAGEAYEQYF. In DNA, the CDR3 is TGTGCCAGCAGCTTAGTGGCAGGCGAAGCCTACGAGCAGTACTTC.

The CDR3, as DNA: TGTGCCAGCAGTTTCAGGAGAAGCACAGATACGCAGTATTTT. It codes for CASSFRRSTDTQYF. V usage is TRBV28 and J usage is TRBJ2-3, with D unclear. The CDR3 is 14 amino acids. The germline V gene has CDR1 MDHEN and CDR2 SYDVKM. V was pared by 3 bases and J by 0 bases, with 7 bases between.

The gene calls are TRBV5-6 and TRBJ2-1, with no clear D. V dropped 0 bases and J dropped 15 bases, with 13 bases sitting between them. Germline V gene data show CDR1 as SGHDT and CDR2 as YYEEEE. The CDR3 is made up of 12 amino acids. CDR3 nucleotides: TGTGCCAGCAGCTTGGGTGCTTTTATCTGGTTCTTC. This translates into CASSLGAFIWFF.

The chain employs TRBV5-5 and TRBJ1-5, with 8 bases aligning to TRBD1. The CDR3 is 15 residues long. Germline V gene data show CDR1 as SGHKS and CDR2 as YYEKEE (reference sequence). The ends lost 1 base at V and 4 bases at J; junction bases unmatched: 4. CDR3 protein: CASSLTGGENQPQHF. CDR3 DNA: TGTGCCAGCAGCTTGACAGGGGGGGAAAATCAGCCCCAGCATTTT.

CDR3: CASSLGLESYEQYF. The CDR3 nucleotides read TGTGCCAGCAGCTTAGGACTAGAATCCTACGAGCAGTACTTC. The chain joins TRBV7-2 to TRBJ2-7; a weak D match, TRBD2 (6 bases). V gave up 1 base and J gave up 1 base, with 8 bases separating them. Germline values: CDR1 SGHTA, CDR2 FQGNSA. CDR3 length equals 14 residues.

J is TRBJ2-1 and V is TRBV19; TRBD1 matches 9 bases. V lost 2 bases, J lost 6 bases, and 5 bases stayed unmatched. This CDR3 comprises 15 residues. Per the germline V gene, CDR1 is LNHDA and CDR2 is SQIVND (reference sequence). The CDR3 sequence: CASSISGQGVNEQFF. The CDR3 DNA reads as TGTGCCAGTAGTATATCGGGACAGGGAGTCAATGAGCAGTTCTTC.

This CDR3 reads CASSLSSSGQIGYEQYF. The CDR3 coding sequence is TGTGCCAGCAGCTTATCATCTAGCGGGCAAATCGGGTACGAGCAGTACTTC. The rearrangement uses TRBV7-2 and TRBJ2-7; 8 nucleotides line up with TRBD2. The CDR3 is made up of 17 amino acids. Unmatched junction bases numbered 13, after V lost 2 bases and J lost 4 bases. In germline, CDR1 is SGHTA, CDR2 FQGNSA.

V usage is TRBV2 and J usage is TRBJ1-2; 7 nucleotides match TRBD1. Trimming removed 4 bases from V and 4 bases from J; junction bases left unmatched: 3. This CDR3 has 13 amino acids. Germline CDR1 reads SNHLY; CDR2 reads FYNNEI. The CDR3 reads CASSGYRGYGYTF. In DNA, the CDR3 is TGTGCCAGCAGTGGGTACAGGGGCTATGGCTACACCTTC.

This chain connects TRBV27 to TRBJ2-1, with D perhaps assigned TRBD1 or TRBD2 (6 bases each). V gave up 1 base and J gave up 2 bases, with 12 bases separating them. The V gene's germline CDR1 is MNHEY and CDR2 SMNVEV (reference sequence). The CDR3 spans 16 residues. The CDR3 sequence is CASSLFGGDTYNEQFF. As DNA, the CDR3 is TGTGCCAGCAGTTTATTCGGCGGGGACACCTACAATGAGCAGTTCTTC.

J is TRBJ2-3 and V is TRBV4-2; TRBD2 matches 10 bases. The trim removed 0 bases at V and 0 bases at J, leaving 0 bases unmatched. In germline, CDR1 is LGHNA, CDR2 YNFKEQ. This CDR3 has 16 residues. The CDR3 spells CASSQETSGSTDTQYF. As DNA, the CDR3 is TGTGCCAGCAGCCAAGAGACTAGCGGGAGCACAGATACGCAGTATTTT.

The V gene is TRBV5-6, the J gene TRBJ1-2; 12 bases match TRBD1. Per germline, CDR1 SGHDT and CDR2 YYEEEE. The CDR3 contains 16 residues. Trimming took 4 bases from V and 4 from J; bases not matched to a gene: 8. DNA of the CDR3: TGTGCCAGCAGCGGGGACAGGGGGCGCAGGGGCTATGGCTACACCTTC. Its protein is CASSGDRGRRGYGYTF.

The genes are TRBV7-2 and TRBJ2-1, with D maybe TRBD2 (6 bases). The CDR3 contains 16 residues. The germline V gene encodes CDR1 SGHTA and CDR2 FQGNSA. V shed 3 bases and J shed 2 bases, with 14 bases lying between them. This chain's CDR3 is CASSFPGTSAYNEQFF. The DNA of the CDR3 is TGTGCCAGCAGCTTCCCCGGGACTTCCGCCTACAATGAGCAGTTCTTC.

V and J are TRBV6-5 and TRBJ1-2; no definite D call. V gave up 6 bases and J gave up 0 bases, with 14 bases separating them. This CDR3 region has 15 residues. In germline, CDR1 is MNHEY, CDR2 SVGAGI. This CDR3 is CASRDTGRANYGYTF. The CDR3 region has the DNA TGTGCCAGCAGAGATACTGGACGAGCTAACTATGGCTACACCTTC.

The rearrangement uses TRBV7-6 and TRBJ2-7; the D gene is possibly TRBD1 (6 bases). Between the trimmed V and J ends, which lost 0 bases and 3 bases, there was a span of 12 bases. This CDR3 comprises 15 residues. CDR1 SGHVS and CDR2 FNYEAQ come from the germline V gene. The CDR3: CASSLALRGFYEQYF. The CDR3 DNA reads TGTGCCAGCAGCTTAGCCCTCAGGGGATTCTACGAGCAGTACTTC.

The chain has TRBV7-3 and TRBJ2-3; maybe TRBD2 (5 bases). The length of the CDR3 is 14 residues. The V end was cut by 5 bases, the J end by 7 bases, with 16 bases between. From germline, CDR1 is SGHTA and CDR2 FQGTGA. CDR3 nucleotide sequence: TGTGCCAGCAGCCCCCTGCCGGGGTGGAATACGCAGTATTTT. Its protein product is CASSPLPGWNTQYF.

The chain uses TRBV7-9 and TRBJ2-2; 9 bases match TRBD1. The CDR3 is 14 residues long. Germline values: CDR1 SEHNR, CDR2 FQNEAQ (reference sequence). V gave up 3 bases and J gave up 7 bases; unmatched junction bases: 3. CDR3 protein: CASSFRDRVGELFF. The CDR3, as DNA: TGTGCCAGCAGCTTCCGGGACAGGGTCGGGGAGCTGTTTTTT.

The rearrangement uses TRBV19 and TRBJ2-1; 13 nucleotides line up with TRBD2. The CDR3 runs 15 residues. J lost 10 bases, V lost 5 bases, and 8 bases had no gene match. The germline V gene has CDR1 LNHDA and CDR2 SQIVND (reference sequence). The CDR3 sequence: CASSLLAGGDGEQFF. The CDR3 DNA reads TGTGCCAGTAGTCTACTAGCGGGAGGGGATGGGGAGCAGTTCTTC.

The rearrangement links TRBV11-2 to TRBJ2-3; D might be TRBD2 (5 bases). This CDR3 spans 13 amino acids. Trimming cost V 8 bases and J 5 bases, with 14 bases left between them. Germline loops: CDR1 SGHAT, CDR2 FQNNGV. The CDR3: CASSGVPGDTQYF. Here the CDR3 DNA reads TGTGCCAGCTCCGGGGTCCCGGGAGATACGCAGTATTTT.

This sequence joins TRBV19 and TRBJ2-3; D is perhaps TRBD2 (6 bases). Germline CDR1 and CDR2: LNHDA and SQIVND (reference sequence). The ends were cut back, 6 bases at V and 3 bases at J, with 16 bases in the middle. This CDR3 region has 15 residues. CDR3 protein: CASSPPGLLTDTQYF. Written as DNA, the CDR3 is TGTGCCAGTAGCCCGCCTGGACTACTAACAGATACGCAGTATTTT.

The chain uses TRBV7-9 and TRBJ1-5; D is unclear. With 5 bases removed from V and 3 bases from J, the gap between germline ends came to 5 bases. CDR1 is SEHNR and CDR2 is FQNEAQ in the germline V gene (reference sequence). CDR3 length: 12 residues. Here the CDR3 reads CASSTINQPQHF. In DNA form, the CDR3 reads TGTGCCAGCAGCACTATCAATCAGCCCCAGCATTTT.

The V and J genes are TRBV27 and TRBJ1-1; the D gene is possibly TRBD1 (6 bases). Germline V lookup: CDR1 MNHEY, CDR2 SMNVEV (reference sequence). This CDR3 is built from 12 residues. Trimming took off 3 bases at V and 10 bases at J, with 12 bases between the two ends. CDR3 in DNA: TGTGCCAGCAGTTTCCCCGGGGGGGCAGCTTTCTTT. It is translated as CASSFPGGAAFF.

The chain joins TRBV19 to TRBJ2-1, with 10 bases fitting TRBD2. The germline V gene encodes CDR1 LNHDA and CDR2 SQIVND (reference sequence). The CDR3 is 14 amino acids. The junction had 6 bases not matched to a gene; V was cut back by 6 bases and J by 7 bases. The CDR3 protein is CASRLSGRGNEQFF. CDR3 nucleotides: TGTGCCAGTAGACTAAGCGGGAGGGGGAATGAGCAGTTCTTC.

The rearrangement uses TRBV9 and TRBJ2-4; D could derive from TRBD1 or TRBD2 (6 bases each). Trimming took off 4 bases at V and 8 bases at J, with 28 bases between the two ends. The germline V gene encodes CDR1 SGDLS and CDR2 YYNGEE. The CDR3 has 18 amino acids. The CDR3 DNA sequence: TGTGCCAGCAGCCCCTCCCAGGGACAAGGGGTGGAGGGGGACATTCAGTACTTC. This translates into CASSPSQGQGVEGDIQYF. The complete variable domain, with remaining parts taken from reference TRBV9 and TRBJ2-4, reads DSGVTQTPKHLITATGQRVTLRCSPRSGDLSVYWYQQSLDQGLQFLIQYYNGEERAKGNILERFSAQQFPDLHSELNLSSLELGDSALYFCASSPSQGQGVEGDIQYFGAGTRLSVL.

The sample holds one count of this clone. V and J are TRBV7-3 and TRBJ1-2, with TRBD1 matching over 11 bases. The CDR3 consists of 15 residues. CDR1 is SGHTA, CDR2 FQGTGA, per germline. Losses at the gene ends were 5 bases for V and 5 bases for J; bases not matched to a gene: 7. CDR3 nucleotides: TGTGCCAGCAGCATGGGGACAGGGGGAGGATATGGCTACACCTTC. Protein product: CASSMGTGGGYGYTF.

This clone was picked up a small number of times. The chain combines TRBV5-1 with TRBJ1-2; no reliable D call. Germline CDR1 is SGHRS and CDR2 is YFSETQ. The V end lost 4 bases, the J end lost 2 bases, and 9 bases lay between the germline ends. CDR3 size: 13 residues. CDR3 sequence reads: CASSQDGNYGYTF. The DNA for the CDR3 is TGCGCCAGCAGCCAGGACGGGAACTATGGCTACACCTTC.

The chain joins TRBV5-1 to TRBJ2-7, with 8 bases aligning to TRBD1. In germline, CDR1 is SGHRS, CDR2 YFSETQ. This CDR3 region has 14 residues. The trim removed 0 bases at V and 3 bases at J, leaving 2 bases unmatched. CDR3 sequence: CASSLAGGIYEQYF. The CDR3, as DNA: TGCGCCAGCAGCTTGGCAGGGGGCATCTACGAGCAGTACTTC.

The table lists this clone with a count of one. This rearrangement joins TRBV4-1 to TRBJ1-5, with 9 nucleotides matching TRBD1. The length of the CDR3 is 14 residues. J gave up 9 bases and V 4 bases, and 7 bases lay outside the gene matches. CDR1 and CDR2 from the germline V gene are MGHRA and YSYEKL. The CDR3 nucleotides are TGCGCCAGCAGCCTCCACAGGGGGCGGGGGCCCCAGCATTTT. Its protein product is CASSLHRGRGPQHF.